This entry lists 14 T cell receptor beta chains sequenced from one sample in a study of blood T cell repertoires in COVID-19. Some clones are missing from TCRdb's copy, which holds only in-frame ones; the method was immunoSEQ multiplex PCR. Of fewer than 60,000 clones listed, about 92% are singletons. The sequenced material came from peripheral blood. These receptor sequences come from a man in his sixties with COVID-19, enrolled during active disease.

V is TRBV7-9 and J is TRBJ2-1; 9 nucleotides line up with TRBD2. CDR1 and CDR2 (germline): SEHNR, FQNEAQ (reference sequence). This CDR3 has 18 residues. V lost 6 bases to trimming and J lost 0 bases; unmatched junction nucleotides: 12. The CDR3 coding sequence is TGTGCCAGCAGTCGTAGCGGGAGTCCCGAGAGCTCCTACAATGAGCAGTTCTTC. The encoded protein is CASSRSGSPESSYNEQFF.

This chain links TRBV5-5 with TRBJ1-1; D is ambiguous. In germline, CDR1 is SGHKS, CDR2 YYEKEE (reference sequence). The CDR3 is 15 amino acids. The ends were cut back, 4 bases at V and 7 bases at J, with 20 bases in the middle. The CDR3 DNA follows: TGTGCCAGCAGCACCCAAGGGTCGAGGGCAGGTGAAGCTTTCTTT. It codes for CASSTQGSRAGEAFF.

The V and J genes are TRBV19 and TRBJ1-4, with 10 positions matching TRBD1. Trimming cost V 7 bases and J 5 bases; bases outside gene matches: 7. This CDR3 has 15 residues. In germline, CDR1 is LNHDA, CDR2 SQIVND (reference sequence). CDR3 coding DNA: TGTGCCAGTAAGATACCGACAGGGGGCAATGAAAAACTGTTTTTT. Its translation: CASKIPTGGNEKLFF.

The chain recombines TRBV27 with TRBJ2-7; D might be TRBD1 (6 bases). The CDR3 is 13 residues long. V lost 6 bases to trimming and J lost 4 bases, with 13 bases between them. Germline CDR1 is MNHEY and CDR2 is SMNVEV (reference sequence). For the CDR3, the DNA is TGTGCCAGCAGGAAAAGGGGGAGTTACGAGCAGTACTTC. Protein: CASRKRGSYEQYF.

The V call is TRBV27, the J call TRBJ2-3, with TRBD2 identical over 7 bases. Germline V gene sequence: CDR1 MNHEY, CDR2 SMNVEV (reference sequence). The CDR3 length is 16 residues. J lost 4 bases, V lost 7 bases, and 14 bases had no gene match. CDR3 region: CASTLDVAGLPDTQYF. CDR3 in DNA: TGTGCCAGCACCCTGGACGTAGCGGGTCTCCCAGATACGCAGTATTTT.

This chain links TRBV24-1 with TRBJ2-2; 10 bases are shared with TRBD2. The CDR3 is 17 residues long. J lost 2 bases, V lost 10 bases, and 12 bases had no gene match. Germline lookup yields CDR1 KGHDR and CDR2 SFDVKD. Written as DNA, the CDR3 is TGTGCCACGGGAGGGGCAGCGGGAGGGCCCAACACCGGGGAGCTGTTTTTT. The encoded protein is CATGGAAGGPNTGELFF.

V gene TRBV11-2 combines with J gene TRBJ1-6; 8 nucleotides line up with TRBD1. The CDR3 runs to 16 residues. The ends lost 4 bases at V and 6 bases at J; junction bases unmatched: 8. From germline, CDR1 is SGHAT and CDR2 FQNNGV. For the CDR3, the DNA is TGTGCCAGCAGCTACCCGACAGGGGCCGTTAATTCACCCCTCCACTTT. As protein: CASSYPTGAVNSPLHF.

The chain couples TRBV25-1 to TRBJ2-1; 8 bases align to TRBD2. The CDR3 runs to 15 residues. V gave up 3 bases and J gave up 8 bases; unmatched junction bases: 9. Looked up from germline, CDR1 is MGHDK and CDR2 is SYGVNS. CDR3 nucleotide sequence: TGTGCCAGCAGTGAGTCAGGCGGGAGGTTGCATGAGCAGTTCTTC. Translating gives CASSESGGRLHEQFF. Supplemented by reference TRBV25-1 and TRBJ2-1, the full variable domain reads EADIYQTPRYLVIGTGKKITLECSQTMGHDKMYWYQQDPGMELHLIHYSYGVNSTEKGDLSSESTVSRIRTEHFPLTLESARPSHTSQYLCASSESGGRLHEQFFGPGTRLTVL.

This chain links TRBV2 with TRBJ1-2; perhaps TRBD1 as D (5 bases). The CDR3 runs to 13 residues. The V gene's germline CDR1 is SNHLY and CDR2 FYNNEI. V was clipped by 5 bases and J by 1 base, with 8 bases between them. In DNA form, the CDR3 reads TGTGCCAGCAGTACCGACAGTAACTATGGCTACACCTTC. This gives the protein CASSTDSNYGYTF. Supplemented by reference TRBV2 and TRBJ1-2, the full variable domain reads EPEVTQTPSHQVTQMGQEVILRCVPISNHLYFYWYRQILGQKVEFLVSFYNNEISEKSEIFDDQFSVERPDGSNFTLKIRSTKLEDSAMYFCASSTDSNYGYTFGSGTRLTVV.

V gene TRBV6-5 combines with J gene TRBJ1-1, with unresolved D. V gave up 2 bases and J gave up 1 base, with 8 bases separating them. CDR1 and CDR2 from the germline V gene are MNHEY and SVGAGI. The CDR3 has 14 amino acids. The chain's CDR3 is CASSYGEANTEAFF. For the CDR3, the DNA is TGTGCCAGCAGTTACGGGGAGGCGAACACTGAAGCTTTCTTT.

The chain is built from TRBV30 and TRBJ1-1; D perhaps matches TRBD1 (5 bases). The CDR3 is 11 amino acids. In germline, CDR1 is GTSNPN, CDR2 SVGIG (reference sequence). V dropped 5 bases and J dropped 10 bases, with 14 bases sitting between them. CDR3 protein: CAWGHGGRAFF. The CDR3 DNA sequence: TGTGCCTGGGGGCACGGGGGGAGAGCTTTCTTT.

CDR3 nucleotide sequence: TGTGCCAGCAGTTTAGACCCGGGGTTTGACTATGGCTACACCTTC. This gives the protein CASSLDPGFDYGYTF. This chain joins TRBV28 and TRBJ1-2; D remains ambiguous. The CDR3 sequence is 15 residues long. Trimming stripped 2 bases from V and 3 bases from J, with 13 bases between. Per germline, CDR1 MDHEN and CDR2 SYDVKM.

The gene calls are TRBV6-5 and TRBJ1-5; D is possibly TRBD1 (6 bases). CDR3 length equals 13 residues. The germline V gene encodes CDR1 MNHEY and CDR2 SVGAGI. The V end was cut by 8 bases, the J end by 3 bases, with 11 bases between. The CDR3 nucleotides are TGTGCCAGCTCAGGGGTTAACAATCAGCCCCAGCATTTT. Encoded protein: CASSGVNNQPQHF.

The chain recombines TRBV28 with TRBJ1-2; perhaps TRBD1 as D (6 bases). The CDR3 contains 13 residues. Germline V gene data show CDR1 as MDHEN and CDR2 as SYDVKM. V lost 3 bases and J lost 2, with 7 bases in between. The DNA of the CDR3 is TGTGCCAGCAGTTTCGACAGGAACTATGGCTACACCTTC. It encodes CASSFDRNYGYTF.